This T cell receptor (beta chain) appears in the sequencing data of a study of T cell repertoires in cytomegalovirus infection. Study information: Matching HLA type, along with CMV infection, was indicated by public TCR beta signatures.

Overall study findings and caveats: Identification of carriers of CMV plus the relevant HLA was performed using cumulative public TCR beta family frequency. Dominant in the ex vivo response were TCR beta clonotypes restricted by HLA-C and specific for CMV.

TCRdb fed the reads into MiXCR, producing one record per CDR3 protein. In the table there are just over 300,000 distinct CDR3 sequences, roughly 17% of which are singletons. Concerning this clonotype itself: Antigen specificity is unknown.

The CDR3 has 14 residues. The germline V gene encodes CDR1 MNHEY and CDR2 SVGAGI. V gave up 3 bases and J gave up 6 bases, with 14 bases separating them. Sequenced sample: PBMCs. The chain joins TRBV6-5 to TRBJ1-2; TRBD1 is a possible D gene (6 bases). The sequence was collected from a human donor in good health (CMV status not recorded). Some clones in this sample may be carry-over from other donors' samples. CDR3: CASSYSGARNGYTF. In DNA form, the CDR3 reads TGTGCCAGCAGTTATTCGGGGGCGCGGAATGGCTACACCTTC.